This is a list of T cell receptor beta chains from one sample in a study of response to subunit inactivated influenza vaccine. TCRdb fed the RT-PCR reads into MiXCR, producing one record per CDR3 protein. Of around 470,000 distinct CDR3 sequences detected, roughly 7.9% appear once; the ten largest clones hold around 12%. The starting material was PBMCs from blood, obtained around 25 months after vaccination. These receptors were obtained from a man aged 50-75 years who received an inactivated influenza vaccine. CDR3s include the opening cysteine and the closing phenylalanine or tryptophan. D genes are given only for firm matches. Size tells how often a clone was seen (once, few, many) or the class of an expanded clone, and some rows leave it out.

J	V	D	size	DNA	CDR3
TRBJ2-1	TRBV4-2	TRBD1	.	TGTGCCAGCAGCCCAGACCTTGGGACAGGGGCCTACAATGAGCAGTTCTTC	CASSPDLGTGAYNEQFF
TRBJ2-5	TRBV7-2	TRBD1	few	TGTGCCAGCAACGACAGGACAGGGAGGGAGACCCAGTACTTC	CASNDRTGRETQYF
TRBJ2-2	TRBV28	.	few	TGTGCCAGCAGTTTTAATTTTAAGGGGTTGATGAACACCGGGGAGCTGTTTTTT	CASSFNFKGLMNTGELFF
TRBJ2-7	TRBV6-1	.	.	TGTGCCAGCAGTGGAGACAGGTTATCCTACGAGCAGTACTTC	CASSGDRLSYEQYF
TRBJ2-1	TRBV29-1	.	many	TGCAGCGTCCTCGGACCACCGGCCTACAATGAGCAGTTCTTC	CSVLGPPAYNEQFF
TRBJ2-1	TRBV6-2/TRBV6-3	.	few	TGTGCCAGCAGCTTCCCGGGGAAGCAGTTCTTC	CASSFPGKQFF
TRBJ2-7	TRBV6-2/TRBV6-3	.	few	TGTGCCAGCAGTTACAGTGGCCCCCACGAGCAGTACTTC	CASSYSGPHEQYF
TRBJ2-2	TRBV7-2	TRBD2	few	TGTGCCAGCAGCCTGGGGAGCAGCGGGAGCACCGGGGAGCTGTTTTTT	CASSLGSSGSTGELFF
TRBJ2-3	TRBV7-9	TRBD1	many	TGTGCCAGCAGCTTATCGACAGGGGGCCTCACAGATACGCAGTATTTT	CASSLSTGGLTDTQYF
TRBJ1-1	TRBV25-1	.	.	TGTGCCAGCAGATTTAGACAGACTGAAGCTTTCTTT	CASRFRQTEAFF
TRBJ1-5	TRBV2	.	.	TGTGCCAGCAGTGAAACAGGGTACAATCAGCCCCAGCATTTT	CASSETGYNQPQHF